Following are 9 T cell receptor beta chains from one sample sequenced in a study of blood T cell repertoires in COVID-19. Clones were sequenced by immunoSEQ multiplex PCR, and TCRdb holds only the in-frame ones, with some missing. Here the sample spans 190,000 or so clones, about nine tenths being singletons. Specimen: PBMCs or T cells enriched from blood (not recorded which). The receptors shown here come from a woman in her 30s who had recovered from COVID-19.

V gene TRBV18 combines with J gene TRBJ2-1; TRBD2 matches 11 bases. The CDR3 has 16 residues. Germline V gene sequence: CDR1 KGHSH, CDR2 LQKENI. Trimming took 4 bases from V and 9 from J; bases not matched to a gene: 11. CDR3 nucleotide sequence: TGTGCCAGCTCACTACTAGCGGGAGTATCTACAGGTGAGCAGTTCTTC. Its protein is CASSLLAGVSTGEQFF.

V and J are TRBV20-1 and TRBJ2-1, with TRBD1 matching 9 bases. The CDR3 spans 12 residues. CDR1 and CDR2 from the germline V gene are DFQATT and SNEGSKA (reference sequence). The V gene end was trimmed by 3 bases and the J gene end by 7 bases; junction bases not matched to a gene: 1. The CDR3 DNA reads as TGCAGTGCTAGTGACAGGGGGAATGAGCAGTTCTTC. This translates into CSASDRGNEQFF.

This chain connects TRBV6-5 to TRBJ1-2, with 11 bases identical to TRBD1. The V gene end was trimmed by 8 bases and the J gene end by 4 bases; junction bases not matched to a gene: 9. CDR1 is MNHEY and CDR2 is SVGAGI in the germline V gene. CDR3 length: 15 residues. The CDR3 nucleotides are TGTGCCAGCCGATCCACCGGGACAGGGGGCTATGGCTACACCTTC. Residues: CASRSTGTGGYGYTF.

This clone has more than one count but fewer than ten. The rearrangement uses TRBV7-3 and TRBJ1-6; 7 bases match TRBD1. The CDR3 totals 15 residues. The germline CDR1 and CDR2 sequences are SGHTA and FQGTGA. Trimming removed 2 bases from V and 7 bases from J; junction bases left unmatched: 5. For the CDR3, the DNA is TGTGCCAGCAGCTTACAGCCAGGGGGGAATTCACCCCTCCACTTT. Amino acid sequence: CASSLQPGGNSPLHF.

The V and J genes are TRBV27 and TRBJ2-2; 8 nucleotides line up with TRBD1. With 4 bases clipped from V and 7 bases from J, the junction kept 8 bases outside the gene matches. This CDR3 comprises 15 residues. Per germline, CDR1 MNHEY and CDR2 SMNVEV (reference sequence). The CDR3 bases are TGTGCCAGCAGTTACCTCGGGACAGGTGACGGGGAGCTGTTTTTT. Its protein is CASSYLGTGDGELFF.

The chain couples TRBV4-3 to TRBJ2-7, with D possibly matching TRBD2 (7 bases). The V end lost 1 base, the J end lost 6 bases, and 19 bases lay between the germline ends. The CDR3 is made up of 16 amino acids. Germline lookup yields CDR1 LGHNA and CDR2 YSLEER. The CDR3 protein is CASSQVGAGALSEQYF. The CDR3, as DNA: TGCGCCAGCAGCCAAGTTGGGGCGGGGGCCCTCTCCGAGCAGTACTTC.

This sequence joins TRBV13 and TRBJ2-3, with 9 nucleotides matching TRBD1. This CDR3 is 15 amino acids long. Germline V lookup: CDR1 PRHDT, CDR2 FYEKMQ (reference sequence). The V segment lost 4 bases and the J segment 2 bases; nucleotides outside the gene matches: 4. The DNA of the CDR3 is TGTGCCAGCAGCTCTGGGACAGGGTCCACAGATACGCAGTATTTT. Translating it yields CASSSGTGSTDTQYF.

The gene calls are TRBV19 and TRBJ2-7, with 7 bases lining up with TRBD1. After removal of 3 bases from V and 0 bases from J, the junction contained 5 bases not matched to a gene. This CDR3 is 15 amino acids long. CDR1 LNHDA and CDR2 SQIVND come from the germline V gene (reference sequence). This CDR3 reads CASSIGDSTSYEQYF. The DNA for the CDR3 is TGTGCCAGTAGTATTGGGGACAGCACCTCCTACGAGCAGTACTTC.

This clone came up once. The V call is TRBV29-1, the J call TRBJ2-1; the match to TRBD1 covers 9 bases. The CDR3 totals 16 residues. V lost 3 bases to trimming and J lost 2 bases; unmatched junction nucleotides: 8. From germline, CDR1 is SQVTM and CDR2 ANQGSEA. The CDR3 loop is CSVEMGTGLTYNEQFF. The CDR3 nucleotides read TGCAGCGTTGAGATGGGGACAGGGTTAACCTACAATGAGCAGTTCTTC.